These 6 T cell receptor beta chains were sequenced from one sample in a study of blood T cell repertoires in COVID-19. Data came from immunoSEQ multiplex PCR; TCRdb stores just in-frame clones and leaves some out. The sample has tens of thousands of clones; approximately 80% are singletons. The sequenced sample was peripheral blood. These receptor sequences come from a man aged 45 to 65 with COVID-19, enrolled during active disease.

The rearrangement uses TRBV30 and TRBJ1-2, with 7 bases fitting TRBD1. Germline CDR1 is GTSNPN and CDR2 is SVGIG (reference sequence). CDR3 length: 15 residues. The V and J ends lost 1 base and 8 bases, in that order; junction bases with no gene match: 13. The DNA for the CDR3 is TGTGCCTGGAGTGCGGGTCCGGTTACAGGGGAGGGCTACACCTTC. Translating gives CAWSAGPVTGEGYTF.

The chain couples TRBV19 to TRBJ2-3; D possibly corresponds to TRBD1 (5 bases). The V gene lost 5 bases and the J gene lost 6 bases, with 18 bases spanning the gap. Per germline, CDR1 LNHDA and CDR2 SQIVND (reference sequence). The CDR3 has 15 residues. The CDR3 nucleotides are TGTGCCAGTAGTCTGACGGGTGTAAACAGGGATACGCAGTATTTT. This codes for CASSLTGVNRDTQYF.

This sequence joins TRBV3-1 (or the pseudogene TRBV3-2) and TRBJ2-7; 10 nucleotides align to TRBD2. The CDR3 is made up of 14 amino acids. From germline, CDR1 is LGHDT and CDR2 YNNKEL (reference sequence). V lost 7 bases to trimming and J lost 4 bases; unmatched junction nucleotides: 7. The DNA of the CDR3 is TGTGCCAGCACCCGGACTAGCGGATCATACGAGCAGTACTTC. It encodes CASTRTSGSYEQYF.

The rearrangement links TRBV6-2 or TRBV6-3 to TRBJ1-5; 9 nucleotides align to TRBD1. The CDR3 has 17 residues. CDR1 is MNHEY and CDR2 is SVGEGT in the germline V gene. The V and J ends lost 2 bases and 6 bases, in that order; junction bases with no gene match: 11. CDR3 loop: CASSYQSPQGAVQPQHF. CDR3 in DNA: TGTGCCAGCAGTTACCAAAGCCCACAGGGGGCGGTTCAGCCCCAGCATTTT.

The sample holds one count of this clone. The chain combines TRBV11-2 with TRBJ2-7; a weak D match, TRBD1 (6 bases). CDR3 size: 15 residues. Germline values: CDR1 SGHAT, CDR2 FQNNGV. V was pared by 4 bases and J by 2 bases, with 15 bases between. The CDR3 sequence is CASSSSGVAPYEQYF. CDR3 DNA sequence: TGTGCCAGCAGCTCTTCAGGGGTAGCCCCCTACGAGCAGTACTTC.

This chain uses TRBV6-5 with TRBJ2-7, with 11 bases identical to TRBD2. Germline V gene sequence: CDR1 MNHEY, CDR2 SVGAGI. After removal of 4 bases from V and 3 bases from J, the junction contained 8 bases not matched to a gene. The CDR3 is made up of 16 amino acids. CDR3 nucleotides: TGTGCCAGCAGTTCCCGATTACTAGCGGGAGTCTACGAGCAGTACTTC. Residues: CASSSRLLAGVYEQYF.